Following are 13 T cell receptor beta chains from one sample sequenced in a study of T-cell memory formation after mild COVID-19. TCRdb re-derived calls from the 5' RACE reads in MiXCR, one entry per CDR3 protein. The sample lists 250,000 to 300,000 distinct CDR3 sequences, roughly 16% occurring once. The specimen sequenced was PBMCs or a T cell subset sorted from them (not recorded which). The source is a man between 18 and 35 years old who had mild COVID-19 (a few samples of this study predate the infection). Cell type and time point are not known.

This clonotype was observed a few times. This rearrangement joins TRBV7-9 to TRBJ1-2; D is ambiguous. V was cut by 8 bases and J by 5 bases, with 15 bases left in between. There are 13 residues in the CDR3. The germline CDR1 and CDR2 sequences are SEHNR and FQNEAQ (reference sequence). The CDR3 bases are TGTGCCAGCCACTCGAGGGCGACTTATGGCTACACCTTC. Translating it yields CASHSRATYGYTF.

This clonotype was seen more than once but under ten times. The V gene is TRBV6-2 or TRBV6-3, the J gene TRBJ2-2; D is unresolved. Trimming took off 3 bases at V and 0 bases at J, with 5 bases between the two ends. CDR1 MNHEY and CDR2 SVGEGT come from the germline V gene. CDR3 length equals 14 residues. The CDR3 DNA sequence: TGTGCCAGCAGTTATTGGGCGAACACCGGGGAGCTGTTTTTT. Its protein is CASSYWANTGELFF.

The gene calls are TRBV7-2 and TRBJ1-5; D gene ambiguous. Trimming removed 5 bases at V and 6 bases at J, with 17 bases between. CDR3 length: 15 amino acids. Germline lookup yields CDR1 SGHTA and CDR2 FQGNSA. CDR3 loop: CASSLRPRNGQPQHF. As DNA, the CDR3 is TGTGCCAGCAGCCTCCGACCCCGCAATGGTCAGCCCCAGCATTTT.

This clonotype turned up a few times. This chain uses TRBV24-1 with TRBJ2-5; 8 nucleotides agree with TRBD1. This CDR3 spans 13 amino acids. Germline V lookup: CDR1 KGHDR, CDR2 SFDVKD. J lost 3 bases, V lost 7 bases, and 3 bases had no gene match. CDR3 sequence: CATRGQAKETQYF. In DNA form, the CDR3 reads TGTGCCACCAGGGGACAGGCAAAAGAGACCCAGTACTTC.

This clonotype was seen at least ten times. V gene TRBV2 combines with J gene TRBJ2-7; TRBD1 aligns across 7 bases. Germline trimming cut 6 bases from V and 8 bases from J; bases unmatched to any gene: 13. This CDR3 has 14 residues. Germline CDR1 and CDR2: SNHLY and FYNNEI. The CDR3 sequence: CASSLDRDLKKQYF. The CDR3 bases are TGTGCCAGCAGCCTAGACAGGGATCTTAAAAAGCAGTACTTC.

The V gene is TRBV6-2 or TRBV6-3, the J gene TRBJ1-4; no clear D gene. The V gene's germline CDR1 is MNHEY and CDR2 SVGEGT. This CDR3 is built from 13 residues. Trimming pared 8 bases from V and 8 bases from J, leaving 15 bases between. The CDR3 DNA reads as TGTGCCAGCTCTCCTTTGGGTTGGGAAAAACTGTTTTTT. This sequence encodes CASSPLGWEKLFF.

The rearrangement joins TRBV6-2 or TRBV6-3 to TRBJ2-7, with D possibly matching TRBD2 (6 bases). CDR3 length: 14 residues. Germline V gives CDR1 MNHEY, CDR2 SVGEGT. V was pared by 6 bases and J by 2 bases, with 14 bases between. The CDR3 DNA reads TGTGCCAGCAGACTAGCACCACGGGCCTACGAGCAGTACGTC. It is translated as CASRLAPRAYEQYV.

This sequence joins TRBV6-2 or TRBV6-3 and TRBJ1-5, with D possibly TRBD1 on 5 matching bases. Trimming took 7 bases from V and 4 from J, leaving 11 bases between them. The CDR3 has 13 amino acids. CDR1 and CDR2 from the germline V gene are MNHEY and SVGEGT. CDR3 DNA: TGTGCCAGCACTACCGGGGGAAATCAGCCCCAGCATTTT. Residues: CASTTGGNQPQHF.

This chain uses TRBV11-2 with TRBJ2-2, with 9 bases fitting TRBD1. From germline, CDR1 is SGHAT and CDR2 FQNNGV. With V trimmed by 2 bases and J by 2 bases, 3 bases remained unmatched. The CDR3 extends over 16 amino acids. In nucleotides, the CDR3 is TGTGCCAGCAGCTTATCGGGACAGGGAAACACCGGGGAGCTGTTTTTT. It is translated as CASSLSGQGNTGELFF. The full variable domain, in which reference TRBV11-2 and TRBJ2-2 provide the parts outside the CDR3, is EAGVAQSPRYKIIEKRQSVAFWCNPISGHATLYWYQQILGQGPKLLIQFQNNGVVDDSQLPKDRFSAERLKGVDSTLKIQPAKLEDSAVYLCASSLSGQGNTGELFFGEGSRLTVL.

This clonotype was seen more than once but under ten times. The chain combines TRBV7-2 with TRBJ2-5; D is unresolved. Looked up from germline, CDR1 is SGHTA and CDR2 is FQGNSA. The V end was cut by 1 base, the J end by 3 bases, with 6 bases between. The CDR3 totals 13 residues. In DNA, the CDR3 is TGTGCCAGCAGCTTAGGGTACGAAGAGACCCAGTACTTC. Encoded protein: CASSLGYEETQYF.

The rearrangement joins TRBV10-3 to TRBJ2-5; 10 bases are a match to TRBD2. The CDR3 contains 16 residues. The V and J ends lost 1 base and 0 bases, in that order; junction bases with no gene match: 2. Germline CDR1 and CDR2: ENHRY and SYGVKD. The CDR3 nucleotides are TGTGCCATCAGTGAGTTCCTAGCGGGGGACCAAGAGACCCAGTACTTC. It codes for CAISEFLAGDQETQYF.

The chain joins TRBV4-3 to TRBJ1-1; TRBD1 might be the D (5 bases). The CDR3 has 14 amino acids. The germline V gene has CDR1 LGHNA and CDR2 YSLEER. The germline V and J ends were trimmed by 1 base and 5 bases, with 11 bases remaining between them. The CDR3 is CASSQAPRGTEAFF. The CDR3 nucleotides read TGCGCCAGCAGCCAAGCTCCGCGGGGGACTGAAGCTTTCTTT.

This clonotype was observed a few times. The chain recombines TRBV18 with TRBJ2-2; either TRBD1 or TRBD2 may fit D (5 bases each). CDR1 is KGHSH, CDR2 LQKENI, per germline. The ends were cut back, 1 base at V and 1 base at J, with 10 bases in the middle. The CDR3 loop spans 16 amino acids. The CDR3 DNA follows: TGTGCCAGCTCACCACAGACGGGGCGGAACACCGGGGAGCTGTTTTTT. Translating it yields CASSPQTGRNTGELFF.